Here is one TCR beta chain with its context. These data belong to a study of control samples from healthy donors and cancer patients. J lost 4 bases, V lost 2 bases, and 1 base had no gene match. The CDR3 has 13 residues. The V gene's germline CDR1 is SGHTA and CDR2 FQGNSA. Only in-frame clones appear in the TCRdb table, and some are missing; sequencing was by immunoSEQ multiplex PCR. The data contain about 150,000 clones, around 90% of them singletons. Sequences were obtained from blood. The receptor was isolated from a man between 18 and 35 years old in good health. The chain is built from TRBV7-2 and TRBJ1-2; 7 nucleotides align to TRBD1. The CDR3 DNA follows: TGTGCCAGCAGCTTACGACAGGGCTATGGCTACACCTTC. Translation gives CASSLRQGYGYTF.